Given below is one T cell receptor beta chain in context. Universal primer sites and UMIs were introduced during 5'RACE template-switching synthesis of TCR cDNA. TCRdb used MiXCR to reprocess the 5' RACE reads, holding one entry per CDR3 protein. The table records approximately 350,000 distinct CDR3 sequences, roughly 11% of them present only once. This sample stems from a study of T cells after yellow fever vaccination. Deletions cut 4 bases from V and 4 bases from J, with 10 bases between. The germline gives CDR1 DFQATT, CDR2 SNEGSKA (reference sequence). The CDR3 is made up of 13 amino acids. Sequencing used PBMCs, obtained on the day of the first yellow fever vaccination. The V gene is TRBV20-1, the J gene TRBJ1-4, with D tentatively TRBD1 (5 bases). The clonotype comes from a man aged 18-30 years who received the YFV17D yellow fever vaccine. The CDR3: CSATGSDNEKLFF. In DNA, the CDR3 is TGCAGTGCTACAGGGTCAGATAATGAAAAACTGTTTTTT.